Detailed here is one T cell receptor beta chain. This clone's antigen is unknown. One base away there is no much larger clone; base qualities are not given. Trimming at the junction amounts to 3 bases on V and 1 base on J, and the germline ends lie 13 bases apart. Measured from the cysteine to the phenylalanine, the CDR3 is 16 residues long. Solely the CDR3 DNA is kept, with 48 bases framed from the first base. The germline V gene (reference sequence) gives CDR1 as SGHNT and CDR2 as YYREEE. This entry belongs to a study of T cell responses to AZD1222 COVID-19 vaccine (dated by TCRdb to 2020 to 2023). Regarding the complete study: TCR sequencing covered roughly 230 trial participants: 207 given two doses of AZD1222 and about 26 given two doses of MenACWY control vaccine. Enrollment into the trials was organized by age into subgroups of 18-55, 56-69 and 70-plus years, and those subgroups contained about 160, 30 and 59 TCR-sequenced participants, respectively. General study outcomes and caveats: Vaccine-associated CD4 TCRs spanned the whole spike protein, with dominant responses in regions 160-218 and 743-854. In the small 56-69-year group, the increase in depth fell short of significance, most likely because of low power. Conclusions about previously exposed vaccinees were limited because only six or seven AZD1222 recipients were SARS-CoV-2 seropositive at baseline. Epitopes outside the regions mutated in the B.1.351 and B.1.1.7 variants were reportedly recognized by nearly half of the unique spike-specific TCRs. Spike-specific TCR breadth and depth rose significantly after two AZD1222 doses compared with day 0 and with MenACWY recipients. No day 14 peak-response samples were available, so repertoires were characterized only after the peak T cell response. Participants were mostly white British, with more females than males. The authors suggested clonal diversity may have been underestimated.

The time point tag for this specimen amounts to: about 28 days (+/-7) after the second vaccine dose. AZD1222 recipients with second doses at about 4 weeks or about 12 weeks were pooled, because spike-specific TCR depth and breadth did not differ between schedules. Samples from vaccinated people were obtained from the UK trials COV001 and COV002, which included a single-blind randomized controlled phase 2/3 trial of AZD1222 (ChAdOx1 nCoV-19) in healthy adults. Trial participant PBMC samples were collected at day 0 and day 28 after the second dose for TCRbeta chain sequencing. The CDR3 regions of human TCRbeta chains were analyzed by immunosequencing. In the paper's pipeline: Repertoire TCRs were checked for matches against a reference library of SARS-CoV-2-specific TCRs that had been generated using the MIRA antigen-specificity platform. Breadth was defined as the fraction of unique TCRs that were SARS-CoV-2-associated, and depth was defined as the fraction of total T cells that were SARS-CoV-2-associated. Using the MIRA data, each spike-specific TCR was mapped to the spike region that the TCR reacts to and placed in a CD4 or CD8 class. Log10-transformed breadth and depth values were compared by one-way ANOVA with Sidak's multiple comparisons tests. TCRdb retrieved this table from immuneACCESS and kept in-frame rearrangements only. Not all clones are present; in checked studies, unresolved V genes account for under half, and no reason is known for the remainder. The DNA was the basis for D and trimming; V, J and clone size are from that table. The sample table holds some 150,000 clones, of which roughly 91% were seen once. Around 1.8% of the sample belongs to the ten largest clones.

This material consisted of peripheral blood, taken 28 days after the second AZD1222 dose. Recombination connected TRBV5-4 to TRBJ2-2; the D gene lacks a confident call. This clonotype originated in an adult who received the AZD1222 COVID-19 vaccine. The CDR3 has the sequence CASSSKTRMNTGELFF. The base sequence is TGTGCCAGCAGCTCGAAGACGCGAATGAACACCGGGGAGCTGTTTTTT.